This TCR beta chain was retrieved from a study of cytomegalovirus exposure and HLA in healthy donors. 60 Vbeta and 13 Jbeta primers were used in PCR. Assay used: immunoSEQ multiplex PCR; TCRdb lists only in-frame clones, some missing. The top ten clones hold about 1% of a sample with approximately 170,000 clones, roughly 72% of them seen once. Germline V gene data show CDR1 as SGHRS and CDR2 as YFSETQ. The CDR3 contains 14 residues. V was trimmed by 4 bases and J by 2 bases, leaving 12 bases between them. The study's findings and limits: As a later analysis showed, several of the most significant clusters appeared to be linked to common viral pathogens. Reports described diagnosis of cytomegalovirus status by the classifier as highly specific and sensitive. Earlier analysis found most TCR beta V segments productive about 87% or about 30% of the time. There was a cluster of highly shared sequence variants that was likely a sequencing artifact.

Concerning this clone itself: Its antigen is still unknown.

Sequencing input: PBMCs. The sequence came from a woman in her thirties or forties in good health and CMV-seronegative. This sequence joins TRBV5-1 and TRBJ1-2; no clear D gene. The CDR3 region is CASSPRSSNYGYTF. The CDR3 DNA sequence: TGCGCCAGCAGCCCGAGGTCGTCGAACTATGGCTACACCTTC.